Given below is one T cell receptor (beta chain) in context. CDR1 is SGHNT and CDR2 is YYREEE in the germline V gene (reference sequence). The CDR3 totals 19 residues. V dropped 1 base and J dropped 4 bases, with 21 bases sitting between them. This entry comes from a study of shared T cell receptors in the human thymus. The repertoire was sequenced with immunoSEQ multiplex PCR; TCRdb's copy has only in-frame clones and lacks some. The sample has 450,000 to 650,000 clones; around 78% are singletons. The sample also formed part of further work on human thymus T cells. That paper states: All donors were healthy Finnish infants who were undergoing corrective surgery to treat congenital heart defects. The study used thymus tissue resected during corrective heart surgery. Thymic and blood repertoires showed apparently biased V and J gene usage. Related research examined unrelated individuals and reported that their thymic repertoires overlapped highly.

The TCR sequence derives from a boy younger than two with a congenital heart defect. This chain links TRBV5-4 with TRBJ2-6; D call uncertain. The source material was thymocytes. CDR3 amino acids: CASSLRSRPLTTGANVLTF. CDR3 DNA: TGTGCCAGCAGCTTGCGGTCTCGACCCTTGACGACAGGGGCCAACGTCCTGACTTTC.